A single sample gave rise to the 28 T cell receptor beta chains below, sequenced in a study of blood T cell repertoires in COVID-19. Method: immunoSEQ multiplex PCR; TCRdb's copy keeps in-frame clones and lacks some. The sample has over 100,000 clones, around 86% seen once. The sample consisted of peripheral blood. The receptors were gathered from a man in his forties with acute or convalescent COVID-19.

The chain has TRBV6-4 and TRBJ2-3, with D possibly matching TRBD2 (6 bases). CDR1 and CDR2 (germline): MRHNA, SNTAGT. The CDR3 runs to 14 residues. Deletions cut 6 bases from V and 2 bases from J, with 12 bases between. The CDR3 here is CASRPLATTDTQYF. The DNA of the CDR3 is TGTGCCAGCAGGCCCCTAGCGACCACAGATACGCAGTATTTT.

The chain is built from TRBV3-1 (or the pseudogene TRBV3-2) and TRBJ2-3; D gene unclear. The germline V gene has CDR1 LGHDT and CDR2 YNNKEL (reference sequence). V was shortened by 6 bases and J by 1 base, with 5 bases between the two germline ends. The CDR3 length is 12 residues. This CDR3 reads CASSPGTDTQYF. The CDR3 DNA reads as TGTGCCAGCAGTCCTGGCACAGATACGCAGTATTTT.

The rearrangement uses TRBV6-5 and TRBJ2-4; 12 bases match TRBD2. The CDR3 runs to 15 residues. Germline V CDR1 and CDR2: MNHEY, SVGAGI. V lost 8 bases and J lost 0; bases outside the gene matches: 2. The CDR3 DNA sequence: TGTGCCAGCGGGGGACTAGCGGGAGCCAAAAACATTCAGTACTTC. Its translation: CASGGLAGAKNIQYF.

The rearrangement uses TRBV5-5 and TRBJ2-1; 8 bases fit TRBD1. The CDR3 has 17 amino acids. Germline CDR1 SGHKS, CDR2 YYEKEE (reference sequence). Trimming took 0 bases from V and 9 from J; bases not matched to a gene: 14. CDR3 DNA: TGTGCCAGCAGCTTGGAAGTGAACAGGGGGTTACTCGGTGAGCAGTTCTTC. Protein: CASSLEVNRGLLGEQFF. The whole variable domain, remainder taken from reference TRBV5-5 and TRBJ2-1, is DAGVTQSPTHLIKTRGQQVTLRCSPISGHKSVSWYQQVLGQGPQFIFQYYEKEERGRGNFPDRFSARQFPNYSSELNVNALLLGDSALYLCASSLEVNRGLLGEQFFGPGTRLTVL.

The genes are TRBV7-9 and TRBJ2-1; 7 nucleotides align to TRBD1. The CDR3 spans 15 residues. J was trimmed by 2 bases and V by 4 bases; bases with no gene match: 5. Per germline, CDR1 SEHNR and CDR2 FQNEAQ (reference sequence). The CDR3 here is CASSSRGGTYNEQFF. DNA for the CDR3: TGTGCCAGCAGCTCTCGAGGGGGCACCTACAATGAGCAGTTCTTC.

The chain employs TRBV6-2 or TRBV6-3 and TRBJ1-2; 7 bases match TRBD1. V shed 6 bases, J shed 3 bases, and the junction held 4 bases outside the gene matches. This CDR3 comprises 13 residues. The germline CDR1 and CDR2 sequences are MNHEY and SVGEGT. The CDR3 is CASSTGTDYGYTF. The CDR3 bases are TGTGCCAGCAGCACCGGGACAGACTATGGCTACACCTTC.

J is TRBJ1-1 and V is TRBV9; 8 bases are a match to TRBD1. Germline CDR1 is SGDLS and CDR2 is YYNGEE. J was trimmed by 7 bases and V by 1 base; bases with no gene match: 12. This CDR3 comprises 16 residues. CDR3 sequence reads: CASSVNLGTGIVEAFF. The CDR3 bases are TGTGCCAGCAGCGTAAATCTAGGGACAGGAATAGTTGAAGCTTTCTTT.

The chain uses TRBV10-3 and TRBJ1-5; possibly TRBD1 for D (6 bases). Between the trimmed V and J ends, which lost 5 bases and 2 bases, there was a span of 10 bases. There are 14 residues in the CDR3. Germline CDR1 reads ENHRY; CDR2 reads SYGVKD. CDR3 DNA sequence: TGTGCCATCAGTATGGACAGTGGCAATCAGCCCCAGCATTTT. Its translation is CAISMDSGNQPQHF.

The rearrangement uses TRBV6-5 and TRBJ2-7; 11 bases agree with TRBD2. Germline V gives CDR1 MNHEY, CDR2 SVGAGI. After removal of 2 bases from V and 4 bases from J, the junction contained 7 bases not matched to a gene. This CDR3 region has 16 residues. CDR3 DNA: TGTGCCAGCAGTTACGCCCTAGCGGGAGGCTGGTACGAGCAGTACTTC. Translation gives CASSYALAGGWYEQYF.

V usage is TRBV9 and J usage is TRBJ1-2; 7 bases agree with TRBD1. After removal of 3 bases from V and 4 bases from J, the junction contained 6 bases not matched to a gene. The germline V gene encodes CDR1 SGDLS and CDR2 YYNGEE. CDR3 length equals 14 residues. CDR3 region: CASSGQGFGYGYTF. For the CDR3, the DNA is TGTGCCAGCAGCGGACAGGGATTTGGCTATGGCTACACCTTC.

The chain uses TRBV19 and TRBJ2-7; no firm D call. The CDR3 is made up of 11 amino acids. CDR1 and CDR2 from the germline V gene are LNHDA and SQIVND (reference sequence). Trimming removed 5 bases from V and 3 bases from J, with 5 bases in between. CDR3 nucleotides: TGTGCCAGTAGTGCCGGCTACGAGCAGTACTTC. Translation gives CASSAGYEQYF.

This chain links TRBV3-1 (or the pseudogene TRBV3-2) with TRBJ1-1; 12 nucleotides line up with TRBD1. Trimming at V came to 3 bases and at J to 4 bases, leaving 6 bases not matched to a gene. The CDR3 consists of 16 residues. CDR1 is LGHDT and CDR2 is YNNKEL in the germline V gene (reference sequence). CDR3 protein: CASSHPGQGAVTEAFF. Written as DNA, the CDR3 is TGTGCCAGCAGCCATCCGGGACAGGGGGCGGTCACTGAAGCTTTCTTT.

V and J are TRBV14 and TRBJ2-1; 8 positions agree with TRBD2. V was clipped by 4 bases and J by 7 bases; unmatched bases: 9. Germline CDR1 reads SGHDN; CDR2 reads FVKESK. This CDR3 has 15 residues. The CDR3 is CASSRPGGRINEQFF. The CDR3 DNA reads as TGTGCCAGCAGCCGACCGGGGGGGAGAATTAATGAGCAGTTCTTC.

At least ten counts were recorded for this clone. This chain joins TRBV7-9 and TRBJ1-5; TRBD1 agrees at 8 bases. The germline V gene has CDR1 SEHNR and CDR2 FQNEAQ (reference sequence). The V and J ends lost 5 bases and 6 bases, in that order; junction bases with no gene match: 3. The CDR3 is 13 amino acids. The CDR3 sequence: CASSRTGPQPQHF. CDR3 DNA: TGTGCCAGCAGCCGGACAGGGCCTCAGCCCCAGCATTTT.

The table lists this clone with a count of one. The chain recombines TRBV6-2 or TRBV6-3 with TRBJ1-1, with a tentative D call TRBD1 (6 bases). V was trimmed by 6 bases and J by 1 base, leaving 15 bases between them. Per germline, CDR1 MNHEY and CDR2 SVGEGT. The CDR3 has 15 residues. The CDR3: CASSALPTGNTEAFF. Written as DNA, the CDR3 is TGTGCCAGCAGCGCCCTCCCGACAGGGAACACTGAAGCTTTCTTT.

The gene calls are TRBV9 and TRBJ1-1, with a weak D call TRBD1 (5 bases). The V end was cut by 0 bases, the J end by 7 bases, with 22 bases between. Per the germline V gene, CDR1 is SGDLS and CDR2 is YYNGEE. The CDR3 length is 17 residues. In nucleotides, the CDR3 is TGTGCCAGCAGCGTAGCTATCGGGGGTCCGAACGGAGTTGAAGCTTTCTTT. Residues: CASSVAIGGPNGVEAFF.

The chain uses TRBV5-1 and TRBJ2-3, with TRBD2 identical over 13 bases. The ends lost 4 bases at V and 5 bases at J; junction bases unmatched: 10. The CDR3 contains 17 residues. Germline V CDR1 and CDR2: SGHRS, YFSETQ. The CDR3: CASSHGTSGNVIDTQYF. The CDR3 nucleotides read TGCGCCAGCAGCCACGGGACTAGCGGGAATGTGATAGATACGCAGTATTTT.

The genes are TRBV7-8 and TRBJ2-1; TRBD1 aligns across 11 bases. Trimming took 5 bases from V and 5 from J; bases not matched to a gene: 11. This CDR3 has 17 residues. Germline loops: CDR1 SGHVS, CDR2 FQNEAQ. The CDR3 region has the DNA TGTGCCAGCAGCCCTGTAGGAGGACAGGGGGCAAACAATGAGCAGTTCTTC. Translating it yields CASSPVGGQGANNEQFF.

This chain joins TRBV19 and TRBJ1-2, with 10 bases identical to TRBD1. The CDR3 is 17 residues long. Trimming removed 7 bases from V and 4 bases from J; junction bases left unmatched: 15. Germline CDR1 is LNHDA and CDR2 is SQIVND (reference sequence). The CDR3 loop reads CASTPRDRGPLGYGYTF. CDR3 coding DNA: TGTGCCAGTACCCCCCGGGACAGGGGCCCTTTAGGCTATGGCTACACCTTC.

The V call is TRBV7-2, the J call TRBJ1-1; D is undetermined. CDR1 and CDR2 (germline): SGHTA, FQGNSA. Trimming removed 5 bases at V and 0 bases at J, with 7 bases between. This CDR3 comprises 13 residues. This CDR3 reads CASSPTLNTEAFF. For the CDR3, the DNA is TGTGCCAGCAGCCCGACACTGAACACTGAAGCTTTCTTT.

This chain joins TRBV5-1 and TRBJ1-2, with D possibly being TRBD1 (6 bases). This CDR3 comprises 14 residues. Deletions cut 0 bases from V and 4 bases from J, with 10 bases between. Germline CDR1 SGHRS, CDR2 YFSETQ. CDR3 bases: TGCGCCAGCAGCTTGGAAGGCAGGGGCTATGGCTACACCTTC. Protein sequence: CASSLEGRGYGYTF.

The rearrangement links TRBV11-2 to TRBJ2-1; TRBD2 matches 7 bases. V was clipped by 0 bases and J by 10 bases; unmatched bases: 3. The CDR3 has 13 amino acids. Per the germline V gene, CDR1 is SGHAT and CDR2 is FQNNGV. CDR3 sequence reads: CASSLDREVEQFF. The CDR3 bases are TGTGCCAGCAGCTTAGATCGGGAGGTAGAGCAGTTCTTC.

This chain uses TRBV11-3 with TRBJ1-1; the D is unclear. This CDR3 comprises 13 residues. Trimming took 5 bases from V and 1 from J, leaving 8 bases between them. Looked up from germline, CDR1 is SGHNT and CDR2 is YENEEA. Written as DNA, the CDR3 is TGTGCCAGCAGCCGAACAAGGAACACTGAAGCTTTCTTT. Translation gives CASSRTRNTEAFF.

V gene TRBV7-3 combines with J gene TRBJ2-1; 8 nucleotides align to TRBD2. The germline V gene has CDR1 SGHTA and CDR2 FQGTGA. This CDR3 has 17 amino acids. After removal of 1 base from V and 5 bases from J, the junction contained 10 bases not matched to a gene. CDR3 protein: CASSLNAGTRFHNEQFF. The CDR3 nucleotides read TGTGCCAGCAGCTTAAACGCCGGGACTAGATTCCACAATGAGCAGTTCTTC.

The chain combines TRBV14 with TRBJ1-2, with TRBD1 identical over 7 bases. Trimming at V came to 3 bases and at J to 3 bases, leaving 7 bases not matched to a gene. CDR1 is SGHDN, CDR2 FVKESK, per germline. The CDR3 totals 15 residues. This chain's CDR3 is CASSHQGEYDYGYTF. CDR3 sequence (DNA): TGTGCCAGCAGCCATCAGGGGGAGTACGACTATGGCTACACCTTC.

A few counts support this clone. The CDR3 protein is CASSMNRERNQPQHF. The CDR3 region has the DNA TGTGCCAGTAGTATGAACAGGGAACGCAATCAGCCCCAGCATTTT. V and J are TRBV19 and TRBJ1-5, with D possibly being TRBD1 (6 bases). Germline CDR1 LNHDA, CDR2 SQIVND (reference sequence). The CDR3 is made up of 15 amino acids. V was trimmed by 3 bases and J by 2 bases, leaving 11 bases between them.

The chain joins TRBV4-2 to TRBJ1-4, with D uncertain. V lost 1 base, J lost 8 bases, and 14 bases lay in between. Germline CDR1 reads LGHNA; CDR2 reads YNFKEQ. This CDR3 spans 15 amino acids. The CDR3 loop is CASSQGQAGREKLFF. In DNA, the CDR3 is TGTGCCAGCAGCCAAGGGCAAGCAGGAAGGGAAAAACTGTTTTTT.

CDR3 in DNA: TGTGCCAGTACCCAAGACAGTTTCTCTGGAAACACCATATATTTT. Encoded protein: CASTQDSFSGNTIYF. The J gene is TRBJ1-3, the V gene TRBV19; D might be TRBD1 (5 bases). This CDR3 has 15 amino acids. V dropped 7 bases and J dropped 0 bases, with 13 bases sitting between them. Looked up from germline, CDR1 is LNHDA and CDR2 is SQIVND (reference sequence).